The 18 T cell receptor beta chains presented below share a single source sample, sequenced in a study of T cells after posttransplantation cyclophosphamide. Busulfan-fludarabine conditioning, marrow transplant, and cyclophosphamide on days +3 and +4 were administered. TCRdb keeps only in-frame clones here, not all; method: immunoSEQ multiplex PCR. The sample offers approximately 3,000 clones and no singletons, the top ten holding less than 15%. Specimen: PBMCs, collected after allogeneic stem cell transplant with posttransplant cyclophosphamide. The receptors derive from a female patient between 55 and 75 years old who received an allogeneic stem cell transplant from a related donor and was CMV-positive. A subset of T cells may come from the graft donor.

In this sample, this clone turned up a few times. The chain employs TRBV5-1 and TRBJ2-7; 7 nucleotides agree with TRBD1. Germline V CDR1 and CDR2: SGHRS, YFSETQ. Trimming took 4 bases from V and 3 from J; bases not matched to a gene: 4. This CDR3 comprises 13 residues. The CDR3 DNA follows: TGCGCCAGCAGCCCCGGGACAGTCTACGAGCAGTACTTC. It yields the protein CASSPGTVYEQYF.

There are many counts of this clone. At one end the junction does not follow the germline gene, possibly because of a read error. The rearrangement joins TRBV10-2 to TRBJ2-7, with 8 positions matching TRBD2. Germline lookup yields CDR1 WSHSY and CDR2 SAAADI. The CDR3 sequence is 14 residues long. The chain's CDR3 is CASRRAGAPYQQYF. Written as DNA, the CDR3 is TGCGCCAGCAGACGAGCGGGGGCCCCCTACCAGCAGTACTTC.

This clone was seen many times. The genes are TRBV5-3 and TRBJ2-7, with 9 bases fitting TRBD1. TRBV5-3 is an open reading frame, and its role is uncertain. The CDR3 extends over 14 amino acids. Unmatched junction bases numbered 6, after V lost 4 bases and J lost 4 bases. This CDR3 reads CARSAGQGSYEQYF. CDR3 DNA sequence: TGTGCCAGAAGCGCCGGACAGGGGAGTTACGAGCAGTACTTC.

This clone was counted at least ten times. This chain uses TRBV27 with TRBJ2-7; 11 nucleotides agree with TRBD2. The CDR3 totals 14 residues. CDR1 and CDR2 from the germline V gene are MNHEY and SMNVEV (reference sequence). V lost 8 bases to trimming and J lost 4 bases; unmatched junction nucleotides: 7. This chain's CDR3 is CASRIAGGGYEQYF. The CDR3, as DNA: TGTGCCAGCCGTATAGCGGGAGGGGGGTACGAGCAGTACTTC.

This chain connects TRBV18 to TRBJ2-3, with no clear D. Trimming cost V 1 base and J 0 bases, with 17 bases left between them. Germline V gene lookup returns CDR1 KGHSH and CDR2 LQKENI. CDR3 length: 18 amino acids. CDR3 DNA: TGTGCCAGCTCACCACTTCCTTGGGCGACATCTAGCACAGATACGCAGTATTTT. This gives the protein CASSPLPWATSSTDTQYF.

This clone has ten or more counts. The chain links TRBV5-1 to TRBJ2-5; possibly TRBD2 for D (7 bases). Per the germline V gene, CDR1 is SGHRS and CDR2 is YFSETQ. Trimming removed 4 bases from V and 7 bases from J, with 23 bases in between. The CDR3 spans 16 residues. CDR3 nucleotides: TGCGCCAGCAGCCCTCTGGGGGGGCCACGCTTAGGGACCCAGTACTTC. Translating it yields CASSPLGGPRLGTQYF.

This clone was detected many times. The J gene is TRBJ1-5, the V gene TRBV5-6, with a possible D match to TRBD1 (6 bases). The CDR3 is 14 residues long. CDR1 is SGHDT, CDR2 YYEEEE, per germline. With 0 bases removed from V and 5 bases from J, the gap between germline ends came to 9 bases. The chain's CDR3 is CASSLGQVYQPQHF. The CDR3 nucleotides are TGTGCCAGCAGCTTGGGACAGGTTTATCAGCCCCAGCATTTT.

This clone was detected ten times or more. The V call is TRBV6-4, the J call TRBJ2-3; 9 bases line up with TRBD1. The junction had 9 bases not matched to a gene; V was cut back by 4 bases and J by 4 bases. This CDR3 region has 16 residues. Per germline, CDR1 MRHNA and CDR2 SNTAGT. For the CDR3, the DNA is TGTGCCAGCAGTGCCTCGAGGACAGGGGTCGCAGATACGCAGTATTTT. As protein: CASSASRTGVADTQYF.

This clone ranks as medium-sized. V gene TRBV27 combines with J gene TRBJ2-1, with a weak D call TRBD1 (5 bases). V lost 4 bases, J lost 4 bases, and 14 bases lay in between. Germline V CDR1 and CDR2: MNHEY, SMNVEV (reference sequence). The CDR3 is made up of 15 amino acids. The CDR3 nucleotides read TGTGCCAGCAGTTCCTTAACGACAGTGTACAATGAGCAGTTCTTC. It yields the protein CASSSLTTVYNEQFF.

In its sample, this clone was seen many times. This chain uses TRBV7-9 with TRBJ2-1; D is possibly TRBD2 (6 bases). CDR1 and CDR2 from the germline V gene are SEHNR and FQNEAQ (reference sequence). This CDR3 is 14 amino acids long. V was shortened by 1 base and J by 7 bases, with 11 bases between the two germline ends. CDR3 DNA sequence: TGTGCCAGCAGCTTAGAGCGGGCAGGGAATGAGCAGTTCTTC. This sequence encodes CASSLERAGNEQFF. The complete variable domain, with remaining parts taken from reference TRBV7-9 and TRBJ2-1, reads DTGVSQNPRHKITKRGQNVTFRCDPISEHNRLYWYRQTLGQGPEFLTYFQNEAQLEKSRLLSDRFSAERPKGSFSTLEIQRTEQGDSAMYLCASSLERAGNEQFFGPGTRLTVL.

This clone is labeled medium-sized. The chain employs TRBV6-5 and TRBJ1-6; possibly TRBD1 for D (6 bases). V lost 6 bases to trimming and J lost 10 bases, with 13 bases between them. The germline V gene encodes CDR1 MNHEY and CDR2 SVGAGI. CDR3 length equals 13 residues. The CDR3 loop reads CASSSGVSSPLHF. CDR3 DNA sequence: TGTGCCAGCAGCTCAGGGGTAAGCTCACCCCTCCACTTT.

This clone was detected ten times or more. The chain combines TRBV5-6 with TRBJ1-3; 7 bases are a match to TRBD1. Germline CDR1 reads SGHDT; CDR2 reads YYEEEE. The junction had 9 bases not matched to a gene; V was cut back by 3 bases and J by 0 bases. The CDR3 runs to 17 residues. The CDR3 DNA sequence: TGTGCCAGCAGCTCCTCAAGACAGGGCCACTCTGGAAACACCATATATTTT. As protein: CASSSSRQGHSGNTIYF.

This clone was picked up a small number of times. This chain joins TRBV30 and TRBJ2-5; 10 nucleotides line up with TRBD2. J lost 11 bases, V lost 1 base, and 13 bases had no gene match. The CDR3 length is 15 residues. Per the germline V gene, CDR1 is GTSNPN and CDR2 is SVGIG (reference sequence). The chain's CDR3 is CAWSAFTSGIEEQYF. CDR3 bases: TGTGCCTGGAGTGCCTTTACTAGCGGGATAGAAGAGCAGTACTTC.

In its sample, this clone was seen a few times. The rearrangement joins TRBV18 to TRBJ1-5, with 11 bases that match TRBD1. J gave up 8 bases and V 3 bases, and 3 bases lay outside the gene matches. Germline V gene data show CDR1 as KGHSH and CDR2 as LQKENI. This CDR3 region has 14 residues. The CDR3 region has the DNA TGTGCCAGCTCACCCGGACAGGGGGCGAAGCCCCAGCATTTT. Its protein product is CASSPGQGAKPQHF.

Ten or more counts support this clone. V and J are TRBV11-3 and TRBJ2-3; 7 bases line up with TRBD2. Germline V lookup: CDR1 SGHNT, CDR2 YENEEA. The trim removed 7 bases at V and 0 bases at J, leaving 4 bases unmatched. The CDR3 is 14 amino acids. The CDR3 loop reads CASKRGPSTDTQYF. Here the CDR3 DNA reads TGTGCCAGCAAGCGGGGACCTAGCACAGATACGCAGTATTTT.

In its sample, this clone is medium-sized. The V and J genes are TRBV27 and TRBJ2-2, with D perhaps TRBD1 (5 bases). The germline V gene has CDR1 MNHEY and CDR2 SMNVEV (reference sequence). CDR3 length equals 13 residues. V was cut by 6 bases and J by 0 bases, with 5 bases left in between. CDR3 residues: CASRTANTGELFF. CDR3 sequence (DNA): TGTGCCAGCAGGACAGCGAACACCGGGGAGCTGTTTTTT.

The sample holds many counts of this clone. The V gene is TRBV9, the J gene TRBJ1-1, with 9 bases fitting TRBD1. The CDR3 totals 14 residues. Germline V gene sequence: CDR1 SGDLS, CDR2 YYNGEE. J gave up 11 bases and V 3 bases, and 11 bases lay outside the gene matches. CDR3 nucleotides: TGTGCCAGCAGCGCTGCCCCGGGACAGGGTTCGGCTTTCTTT. This gives the protein CASSAAPGQGSAFF.

Ten or more counts support this clone. The junction differs from germline at one of its ends, possibly a read error. The chain links TRBV7-7 to TRBJ1-5; possibly TRBD1 for D (5 bases). The germline V gene has CDR1 SSHAT and CDR2 FNYEAQ (reference sequence). The CDR3 extends over 19 amino acids. The CDR3 DNA sequence: TGTGCTAGCAGCGAACCCCCGTCTCGACAGTTACCTAGCAATCAGCCCCAGCATTTT. Translation gives CASSEPPSRQLPSNQPQHF.